Listed below are T cell receptor beta chains from one sample, sequenced in a study of shared clonotypes between healthy human individuals. Repertoires were generated with immunoSEQ multiplex PCR, while TCRdb's copy carries only in-frame clones and drops some. The sample consists of fewer than 1.4 million clones, around 78% of them appearing once. The sequenced sample consisted of memory CD4+ T cells from PBMCs. These receptors were collected from a man aged 18 to 29 in good health. Some clones in this sample may be carry-over from other donors' samples. The CDR3 runs from the conserved cysteine through the conserved F or W. A D gene is named only where the DNA matches it firmly. Not all rows give a size; the values are once, few, many and, for expanded clones, a class.

D: NA; J: TRBJ2-5; V: TRBV5-1; size: NA; CDR3: CASSLAGELGESWGLQETQYF; DNA: TGCGCCAGCAGCTTGGCCGGAGAACTAGGGGAGTCCTGGGGTCTCCAAGAGACCCAGTACTTC
D: NA; J: TRBJ2-7; V: TRBV7-6; size: NA; CDR3: CASSLGRGEQYF; DNA: TGTGCCAGCAGCTTAGGCCGGGGTGAGCAGTACTTC
D: TRBD1; J: TRBJ2-7; V: TRBV7-9; size: NA; CDR3: CASSPGQRGEQYF; DNA: TGTGCCAGCAGCCCGGGACAGAGAGGCGAGCAGTACTTC
D: TRBD1; J: TRBJ2-5; V: TRBV5-1; size: NA; CDR3: CASSLPTGTQETQYF; DNA: TGCGCCAGCAGCTTACCGACAGGGACCCAAGAGACCCAGTACTTC
D: TRBD1; J: TRBJ1-5; V: TRBV4-1; size: NA; CDR3: CASSQVAGGASNQPQHF; DNA: TGCGCCAGCAGCCAAGTCGCAGGGGGCGCGAGCAATCAGCCCCAGCATTTT
D: TRBD1; J: TRBJ1-5; V: TRBV7-2; size: NA; CDR3: CASSSTGGAGNQPQHF; DNA: TGTGCCAGCAGCTCCACAGGGGGGGCGGGCAATCAGCCCCAGCATTTT
D: NA; J: TRBJ2-7; V: TRBV2; size: NA; CDR3: CASASGLNEQYF; DNA: TGTGCCAGCGCTTCAGGTTTAAACGAGCAGTACTTC
D: NA; J: TRBJ2-2; V: TRBV6-1; size: NA; CDR3: CASSERTGELFF; DNA: TGTGCCAGCAGTGAAAGGACGGGGGAGCTGTTTTTT
D: NA; J: TRBJ1-2; V: TRBV7-2; size: NA; CDR3: CASSYDANYGYTF; DNA: TGTGCCAGCAGCTATGACGCTAACTATGGCTACACCTTC
D: TRBD2; J: TRBJ2-1; V: TRBV5-6; size: NA; CDR3: CASSPGLAGVTWFF; DNA: TGTGCCAGCAGTCCGGGACTAGCGGGAGTGACGTGGTTCTTC
D: TRBD2; J: TRBJ2-7; V: TRBV30; size: NA; CDR3: CAWTRSGSFYEQYF; DNA: TGTGCCTGGACCCGTAGCGGGAGTTTTTACGAGCAGTACTTC
D: TRBD1; J: TRBJ1-1; V: TRBV5-1; size: many; CDR3: CASSWRGQEAFF; DNA: TGCGCCAGCAGCTGGAGGGGACAGGAAGCTTTCTTT
D: TRBD1; J: TRBJ2-3; V: TRBV6-6; size: NA; CDR3: CASRLQGGTDTQYF; DNA: TGTGCCAGCAGGCTACAGGGGGGCACAGATACGCAGTATTTT
D: NA; J: TRBJ1-5; V: TRBV28; size: NA; CDR3: CASSFLPLLEQPQHF; DNA: TGTGCCAGCAGTTTTCTGCCACTACTGGAGCAGCCCCAGCATTTT
D: NA; J: TRBJ1-1; V: TRBV28; size: NA; CDR3: CASSPLGGGNTEAFF; DNA: TGTGCCAGCAGTCCACTAGGAGGGGGGAACACTGAAGCTTTCTTT
D: NA; J: TRBJ1-1; V: TRBV5-4; size: NA; CDR3: CASHPGGGWNTEAFF; DNA: TGTGCCAGCCACCCTGGGGGGGGTTGGAACACTGAAGCTTTCTTT
D: NA; J: TRBJ1-3; V: TRBV30; size: NA; CDR3: CAWSVRGDTIYF; DNA: TGTGCCTGGAGTGTACGGGGGGACACCATATATTTT
D: NA; J: TRBJ1-5; V: TRBV13; size: few; CDR3: CASSLRGQPQHF; DNA: TGTGCCAGCAGCTTACGAGGACAGCCCCAGCATTTT
D: NA; J: TRBJ2-3; V: TRBV10-3; size: NA; CDR3: CAIKWGGESDTQYF; DNA: TGTGCCATCAAGTGGGGTGGGGAGAGCGATACGCAGTATTTT
D: NA; J: TRBJ2-3; V: TRBV28; size: NA; CDR3: CASSYTWAEGGDTQYF; DNA: TGTGCCAGCAGTTATACCTGGGCCGAGGGAGGAGATACGCAGTATTTT
D: NA; J: TRBJ1-4; V: TRBV18; size: NA; CDR3: CASSLSPNGDYLF; DNA: TGTGCCAGCTCACTATCCCCGAACGGGGACTACCTTTTT
D: NA; J: TRBJ1-2; V: TRBV6-1; size: NA; CDR3: CASSEAQLRRGNYGYTF; DNA: TGTGCCAGCAGTGAAGCCCAACTTCGACGGGGGAACTATGGCTACACCTTC
D: NA; J: TRBJ2-1; V: TRBV5-1; size: NA; CDR3: CASSLGGGSYNEQFF; DNA: TGCGCCAGCAGCTTAGGGGGAGGGTCCTACAATGAGCAGTTCTTC